The clone carrying this T cell receptor (beta chain) appeared a single time. Antigen: not known. These data are taken from a study of cytomegalovirus exposure and HLA in healthy donors. Findings and caveats of the study: Diagnosis of cytomegalovirus status made by the classifier reportedly showed high specificity and sensitivity.

The primer mix had 60 Vbeta and 13 Jbeta primers. Assay used: immunoSEQ multiplex PCR; TCRdb lists only in-frame clones, some missing. There are 120,000 to 150,000 clones in the sample; about 79% occur only once, and over 2.5% lies in the top ten. The donors (healthy individuals) were bone marrow donors. Looked up from germline, CDR1 is MNHEY and CDR2 is SVGAGI. The junction had 4 bases not matched to a gene; V was cut back by 2 bases and J by 7 bases. CDR3 length equals 16 residues. This receptor was taken from a male donor in good health and CMV-seronegative. The chain combines TRBV6-5 with TRBJ2-1, with TRBD2 matching 14 bases. Material for sequencing was PBMCs. As DNA, the CDR3 is TGTGCCAGCAGTTACGGACTAGCGGGAGGTGAGAATGAGCAGTTCTTC. Encoded protein: CASSYGLAGGENEQFF.